This TCR beta chain was sequenced for a study of response to subunit inactivated influenza vaccine. The study's findings and limits: Seasonal influenza vaccination, on each occasion, was suggested by the authors to recruit few new T cells.

TCRdb re-called the RT-PCR reads through MiXCR, storing one row per CDR3 protein. In the table there are about 570,000 distinct CDR3 sequences, 11% of which are singletons. This clonotype turned up a few times. The antigen is undetermined. This same sample was also taken into another study, of T cells expressing NK-cell markers. As that report states: What made the TCR beta cDNA was 5'RACE template switching with UMIs. Most of the eight sequenced donors tested HCMV-seropositive; one tested seronegative. For a handful of donors, these clonotypes were likewise the leading ones in the CD3+CD56-NKG2C+ fraction.

The sample here was PBMCs from blood, taken on the day of vaccination. The TCR sequence derives from a man aged 50-59 years who received an inactivated influenza vaccine.

The CDR3 region is CASSLVPQGKRGEKLFF. The CDR3 DNA is TGTGCCAGCAGCTTAGTACCACAGGGGAAAAGAGGTGAAAAACTGTTTTTT. The J gene is TRBJ1-4, the V gene TRBV11-2; 7 bases line up with TRBD1. Germline trimming cut 1 base from V and 7 bases from J; bases unmatched to any gene: 12. The germline gives CDR1 SGHAT, CDR2 FQNNGV. This CDR3 has 17 amino acids.